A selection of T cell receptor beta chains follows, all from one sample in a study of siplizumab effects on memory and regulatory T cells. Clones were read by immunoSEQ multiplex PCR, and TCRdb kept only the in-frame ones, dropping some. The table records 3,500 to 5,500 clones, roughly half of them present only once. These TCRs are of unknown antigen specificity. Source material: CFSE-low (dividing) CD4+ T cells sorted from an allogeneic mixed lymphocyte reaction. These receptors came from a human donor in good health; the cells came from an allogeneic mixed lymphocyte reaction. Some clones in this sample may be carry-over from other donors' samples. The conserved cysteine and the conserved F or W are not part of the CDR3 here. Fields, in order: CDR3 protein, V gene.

ASSWTEGYGYT TRBV18
AISERGQGNSPLH TRBV10-3
ASKGGLAGLAGANVLT TRBV2
ASSLTLGSLH TRBV7-8
AISESAPLYEQY TRBV10-3
ASRRAGTDTGELF TRBV18
ASTKPGTTEAF TRBV6-5
ASSQAPRTYEQY TRBV4-1
ASSFPLGTGANVLT TRBV7-2
ASSFLTGLYTDTQY TRBV7-6
ASSLWGGAGQGGNTIY TRBV7-2
ASSEYLLAGGGETQY TRBV25-1
ATRRTQQETQY TRBV18
AISESRRFSPLH TRBV10-3
ASSWGFNTEAF TRBV7-9
ASSPNRGHLTDTQY TRBV11-2
ASSESPTVRRTEAF TRBV25-1
ASSLTSGVLYNEQF TRBV5-1
ASSTPGQGGGGELF TRBV19